This T cell receptor (beta chain) is drawn from a study of CD8 T cells in Susac syndrome. For the study at large: Patients with Susac syndrome were therapy-naive, on corticosteroids, or on intravenous immunoglobulin alone at blood draw. Notes on the study in general: By the study's own acknowledgment, its TCR sequencing and HLA analysis included relatively few individuals.

The CDR3 length is 14 residues. The germline gives CDR1 DFQATT, CDR2 SNEGSKA (reference sequence). Trimming cost V 3 bases and J 5 bases; bases outside gene matches: 4. As for this clonotype: Its target is not known.

cDNA came from approximately 0.5 to 1 ug RNA primed by random hexamers. An immunoSEQ multiplex PCR amplified TCR beta CDR3 over 54 Vbeta and 13 Jbeta. MiXCR was run by TCRdb on the immunoSEQ multiplex PCR reads, yielding one entry per CDR3 protein. This sample has roughly 220,000 distinct CDR3 sequences, with over 90% found just once. The sequence was obtained from a human donor with Susac syndrome. This rearrangement joins TRBV20-1 to TRBJ1-5, with 10 bases lining up with TRBD1. The sample comprised CD4+ T cells from PBMCs. The CDR3 DNA reads as TGCAGTGCTAGGGGCGACAGGGGGCATCAGCCCCAGCATTTT. Residues: CSARGDRGHQPQHF.